Listed here are 5 T cell receptor beta chains from one sample, sequenced in a study of T cell responses to AZD1222 COVID-19 vaccine. Data came from immunoSEQ multiplex PCR; TCRdb stores just in-frame clones and leaves some out. The sample has 150,000 to 200,000 clones, roughly 88% seen once. This specimen consisted of peripheral blood, obtained 28 days after the second AZD1222 dose. Receptors were obtained from an adult who received the AZD1222 COVID-19 vaccine.

The J gene is TRBJ2-1, the V gene TRBV28; no clear D gene. The CDR3 is 14 amino acids. Germline V gene data show CDR1 as MDHEN and CDR2 as SYDVKM. Trimming removed 1 base from V and 4 bases from J, with 8 bases in between. As DNA, the CDR3 is TGTGCCAGCAGTTTATCGGACCAATACAATGAGCAGTTCTTC. Translating it yields CASSLSDQYNEQFF.

V is TRBV6-6 and J is TRBJ1-2, with 8 nucleotides matching TRBD1. V dropped 2 bases and J dropped 3; count of bases not matched to a gene: 5. Germline values: CDR1 MNHNY, CDR2 SVGAGI (reference sequence). CDR3 size: 15 residues. CDR3 DNA: TGTGCCAGCAGTTACATAACGACAGGGGACTATGGCTACACCTTC. Residues: CASSYITTGDYGYTF.

This chain joins TRBV5-1 and TRBJ2-2, with 7 bases lining up with TRBD1. The CDR3 has 17 residues. Trimming removed 2 bases from V and 3 bases from J; junction bases left unmatched: 10. Germline V gene sequence: CDR1 SGHRS, CDR2 YFSETQ. The DNA of the CDR3 is TGCGCCAGCAGCTTAACACCCGACAGGGTAGACACCGGGGAGCTGTTTTTT. Translated, it gives CASSLTPDRVDTGELFF.

The chain has TRBV5-1 and TRBJ2-7; D perhaps matches TRBD1 (6 bases). Trimming removed 3 bases from V and 6 bases from J, with 13 bases in between. Per germline, CDR1 SGHRS and CDR2 YFSETQ. The CDR3 is 13 amino acids. The CDR3 protein is CASSWSRGGEQYF. The CDR3 coding sequence is TGCGCCAGCAGCTGGAGCAGGGGCGGCGAGCAGTACTTC.

The V call is TRBV6-5, the J call TRBJ1-2; TRBD1 aligns across 7 bases. V was clipped by 7 bases and J by 4 bases; unmatched bases: 12. CDR1 MNHEY and CDR2 SVGAGI come from the germline V gene. The CDR3 length is 15 residues. The CDR3 loop reads CASTPRGDSIYGYTF. In nucleotides, the CDR3 is TGTGCCAGCACCCCGCGTGGGGACAGCATCTATGGCTACACCTTC.